The source of this T cell receptor (beta chain) is a study of T cells in Graves' hyperthyroidism and ophthalmopathy. Patients were excluded because of uncontrolled infection, other autoimmune disease, pregnancy or lactation. Clinical symptoms, serum thyroxine, TRAb, thyroid ultrasound and orbital computed tomography established diagnosis. RNA transcripts gave rise to amplified TCR beta CDR3 regions. The study used the HTBI primer set for a first-round RT-PCR of the TCR CDR3. TCRdb re-analysed the multiplex PCR reads in MiXCR, keeping a single row per CDR3 protein. Among approximately 740,000 distinct CDR3 sequences, around 13% were seen once, and the ten largest hold roughly 10%. V dropped 1 base and J dropped 2 bases, with 5 bases sitting between them. The length of the CDR3 is 12 residues. Germline V gives CDR1 GTSNPN, CDR2 SVGIG (reference sequence). This clonotype was detected many times. Antigen: not known.

Findings of the study overall: Within blood appeared most thyroid clonotypes that had expanded above 0.001.

The J gene is TRBJ1-2, the V gene TRBV30; D not resolved. The sequenced sample consisted of blood. The receptor was derived from a woman aged 18-35 years with Graves' hyperthyroidism. The CDR3 spells CAWSEGNYGYTF. In nucleotides, the CDR3 is TGTGCCTGGAGTGAGGGCAACTATGGCTACACCTTC.